These 19 T cell receptor beta chains originate from one sample sequenced in a study of blood T cell repertoires in COVID-19 (dated by TCRdb to 2020 to 2022). Receptors were amplified or captured by the immunoSEQ multiplex PCR assay. The immuneACCESS repertoire file appears here via TCRdb, limited to in-frame rearrangements. These files lack a portion of the clones; in checked studies, under half of the deficit traces to unresolved V genes, and the cause of the others is not known. For this sample the table gives 100,000 to 150,000 clones, of which about 88% were detected only once. The ten largest clones represent 15% to 20% of the sample. Sequenced sample: peripheral blood. These TCRs come from an elderly woman with acute or convalescent COVID-19.

At least ten counts were recorded for this clone. The chain links TRBV2 to TRBJ1-2, with a possible D match to TRBD1 (5 bases). The V end lost 3 bases, the J end lost 4 bases, and 15 bases lay between the germline ends. This CDR3 contains 15 residues. CDR1 is SNHLY and CDR2 is FYNNEI in the germline V gene. As DNA, the CDR3 is TGTGCCAGCAGTGACGACCCTGGGGCAGGCTATGGCTACACCTTC. Translation: CASSDDPGAGYGYTF.

CDR3 sequence reads: CASSPERGGPRETQYF. The CDR3 DNA reads as TGCGCCAGCAGTCCTGAGCGGGGGGGTCCACGGGAGACCCAGTACTTC. This rearrangement joins TRBV5-1 to TRBJ2-5; 10 bases align to TRBD2. CDR1 is SGHRS, CDR2 YFSETQ, per germline. This CDR3 spans 16 amino acids. Unmatched junction bases numbered 12, after V lost 5 bases and J lost 5 bases.

The V and J genes are TRBV7-2 and TRBJ2-7, with TRBD1 identical over 10 bases. V was pared by 5 bases and J by 4 bases, with 5 bases of the junction left unmatched. CDR3 length: 14 residues. From germline, CDR1 is SGHTA and CDR2 FQGNSA. CDR3 amino acids: CASSTGTGVYEQYF. In nucleotides, the CDR3 is TGTGCCAGCAGCACCGGGACAGGGGTGTACGAGCAGTACTTC. Looking up the rest from reference TRBV7-2 and TRBJ2-7 gives the full variable domain: GAGVSQSPSNKVTEKGKDVELRCDPISGHTALYWYRQSLGQGLEFLIYFQGNSAPDKSGLPSDRFSAERTGGSVSTLTIQRTQQEDSAVYLCASSTGTGVYEQYFGPGTRLTVT.

CDR3 sequence (DNA): TGTGCCAGCAGCGGGGGACTAGCTTTAGGTACAGATACGCAGTATTTT. It yields the protein CASSGGLALGTDTQYF. The genes are TRBV7-2 and TRBJ2-3; 9 nucleotides line up with TRBD2. The trim removed 5 bases at V and 3 bases at J, leaving 9 bases unmatched. The CDR3 is 16 residues long. Germline assignment: CDR1 SGHTA and CDR2 FQGNSA.

This clone was recorded once. This rearrangement joins TRBV5-5 to TRBJ1-4; 10 bases are shared with TRBD1. CDR1 is SGHKS and CDR2 is YYEKEE in the germline V gene (reference sequence). V lost 0 bases to trimming and J lost 6 bases; unmatched junction nucleotides: 11. CDR3 length: 18 residues. CDR3 residues: CASSLGDRGFSGDEKLFF. The CDR3 region has the DNA TGTGCCAGCAGCTTGGGGGACAGGGGTTTTTCCGGGGATGAAAAACTGTTTTTT.

The chain links TRBV7-2 to TRBJ1-4; 7 bases align to TRBD1. The V gene's germline CDR1 is SGHTA and CDR2 FQGNSA. V was clipped by 5 bases and J by 4 bases; unmatched bases: 7. The CDR3 contains 15 residues. Here the CDR3 reads CASSPQGGDNEKLFF. The CDR3, as DNA: TGTGCCAGCAGCCCCCAGGGGGGAGATAATGAAAAACTGTTTTTT. Filled out from reference TRBV7-2 and TRBJ1-4, the complete variable domain reads GAGVSQSPSNKVTEKGKDVELRCDPISGHTALYWYRQSLGQGLEFLIYFQGNSAPDKSGLPSDRFSAERTGGSVSTLTIQRTQQEDSAVYLCASSPQGGDNEKLFFGSGTQLSVL.

The rearrangement joins TRBV20-1 to TRBJ1-5, with D possibly TRBD1 on 5 matching bases. The length of the CDR3 is 13 residues. CDR1 and CDR2 (germline): DFQATT, SNEGSKA (reference sequence). Trimming took off 3 bases at V and 0 bases at J, with 6 bases between the two ends. DNA for the CDR3: TGCAGTGCTAGTGACAGTAGCAATCAGCCCCAGCATTTT. Translated: CSASDSSNQPQHF.

The chain's CDR3 is CASSINEGAGGYTF. CDR3 nucleotide sequence: TGTGCCAGTAGTATAAACGAGGGGGCCGGTGGCTACACCTTC. The genes are TRBV19 and TRBJ1-2; 7 bases align to TRBD1. The germline CDR1 and CDR2 sequences are LNHDA and SQIVND (reference sequence). With 2 bases clipped from V and 7 bases from J, the junction kept 7 bases outside the gene matches. There are 14 residues in the CDR3.

This chain links TRBV7-2 with TRBJ2-7; TRBD2 aligns across 7 bases. After removal of 1 base from V and 5 bases from J, the junction contained 5 bases not matched to a gene. The CDR3 has 14 amino acids. Germline V gives CDR1 SGHTA, CDR2 FQGNSA. CDR3 in amino acids: CASSLGAGRDEQYF. Written as DNA, the CDR3 is TGTGCCAGCAGCTTAGGAGCGGGAAGGGACGAGCAGTACTTC.

This clone has a single count. The chain combines TRBV3-1 (or the pseudogene TRBV3-2) with TRBJ1-1, with 7 bases that match TRBD1. V shed 6 bases and J 6 bases; nucleotides not matched to a gene: 7. The V gene's germline CDR1 is LGHDT and CDR2 YNNKEL (reference sequence). This CDR3 has 13 residues. The CDR3, as DNA: TGTGCCAGCAGGAGGGGACAGTACGCTGAAGCTTTCTTT. Protein: CASRRGQYAEAFF.

The sample holds one count of this clone. The chain recombines TRBV19 with TRBJ1-3; D may be TRBD1 (5 bases). The CDR3 has 14 residues. V shed 6 bases and J shed 1 base, with 10 bases lying between them. Germline CDR1 and CDR2: LNHDA and SQIVND (reference sequence). This CDR3 reads CASSLGGSGNTIYF. Written as DNA, the CDR3 is TGTGCCAGTAGCCTCGGGGGGTCTGGAAACACCATATATTTT.

The chain links TRBV5-1 to TRBJ2-5; possible D gene TRBD1, 6 bases. V was cut by 4 bases and J by 2 bases, with 12 bases left in between. The germline gives CDR1 SGHRS, CDR2 YFSETQ. This CDR3 has 14 amino acids. CDR3 sequence: CASSLRTVQETQYF. In DNA form, the CDR3 reads TGCGCCAGCAGCCTGAGGACAGTTCAAGAGACCCAGTACTTC.

This clone was seen just once. The chain joins TRBV24-1 to TRBJ1-2; D gene ambiguous. Germline V gene sequence: CDR1 KGHDR, CDR2 SFDVKD. Trimming shortened V by 5 bases and J by 0 bases, and 6 bases separated the two germline ends. The CDR3 contains 13 residues. CDR3 sequence (DNA): TGTGCCACCAGTGTCGGGGCTAACTATGGCTACACCTTC. The encoded protein is CATSVGANYGYTF.

J is TRBJ2-5 and V is TRBV15; 8 bases are a match to TRBD2. The J segment lost 0 bases and the V segment lost 9 bases, leaving 3 bases of the junction unmatched. The germline gives CDR1 LNHNV, CDR2 YYDKDF (reference sequence). The CDR3 length is 13 residues. The CDR3: CATRREDQETQYF. The CDR3 DNA sequence: TGTGCCACAAGGCGGGAGGACCAAGAGACCCAGTACTTC.

J is TRBJ2-5 and V is TRBV27; 8 nucleotides agree with TRBD2. The V segment lost 5 bases and the J segment 5 bases; nucleotides outside the gene matches: 4. This CDR3 is built from 13 residues. Looked up from germline, CDR1 is MNHEY and CDR2 is SMNVEV (reference sequence). The CDR3, as DNA: TGTGCCAGCAGTAGCGGGAGAGGGGAGACCCAGTACTTC. Protein: CASSSGRGETQYF.

The V call is TRBV19, the J call TRBJ1-2, with 10 bases matching TRBD1. With 5 bases clipped from V and 5 bases from J, the junction kept 5 bases outside the gene matches. This CDR3 contains 14 residues. In germline, CDR1 is LNHDA, CDR2 SQIVND (reference sequence). The CDR3 here is CASSGQGVFYGYTF. CDR3 coding DNA: TGTGCCAGTAGTGGACAGGGGGTTTTTTATGGCTACACCTTC.

The chain joins TRBV29-1 to TRBJ1-1, with 7 bases aligning to TRBD1. The J segment lost 1 base and the V segment lost 4 bases, leaving 18 bases of the junction unmatched. The CDR3 extends over 18 amino acids. The germline CDR1 and CDR2 sequences are SQVTM and ANQGSEA. The CDR3 coding sequence is TGCAGCGTTGGACGACTGTACAGGGGCCCTGGTGAGAACACTGAAGCTTTCTTT. Translated: CSVGRLYRGPGENTEAFF.

This chain joins TRBV7-2 and TRBJ1-3, with a weak D call TRBD1 (5 bases). The germline V gene encodes CDR1 SGHTA and CDR2 FQGNSA. V shed 5 bases and J shed 2 bases, with 7 bases lying between them. The CDR3 is 13 residues long. Written as DNA, the CDR3 is TGTGCCAGCAGCCGGGGGACTGGAAACACCATATATTTT. It specifies CASSRGTGNTIYF.

On this clone itself: Other DNA sequences in this sample translate to the same CDR3. V gene TRBV9 combines with J gene TRBJ2-2; 7 bases map to TRBD2. Germline CDR1 and CDR2: SGDLS and YYNGEE. There are 13 residues in the CDR3. V trimming: 2 bases; J trimming: 5 bases; junction bases outside the gene matches: 0. CDR3 loop: CASSVGGTGELFF. The CDR3 DNA sequence: TGTGCCAGCAGCGTCGGGGGGACCGGGGAGCTGTTTTTT.